This T cell receptor (beta chain) was captured in a study of shared clonotypes between healthy human individuals. Study context: Donors were a couple of women and three men aged 18 to 49.

Findings of the study overall: Investigators collected only blood, and repertoires in tissues likely differ.

The healthy adult donors were HIV-negative and reported no recent acute infections or vaccinations. All the donors were Caucasian adults who lived in Nashville, Tennessee. About this clone itself: The target antigen is unknown. A read error may produce the germline difference seen at one junction end.

CDR1 DFQATT and CDR2 SNEGSKA come from the germline V gene (reference sequence). The CDR3 has 11 amino acids. Sequencing was performed with immunoSEQ multiplex PCR; in TCRdb, only in-frame clones are kept and a portion is missing. The table includes 450,000 to 500,000 clones, 65% to 85% detected once. The chain uses TRBV20-1 and TRBJ1-2, with D possibly being TRBD1 (5 bases). The sequenced sample consisted of PBMCs. This sequence was found in a woman between 35 and 50 years old in good health. Some clones in this sample may be carry-over from other donors' samples. CDR3 in amino acids: CSAPIGVDHTF. The CDR3 DNA is TGCAGTGCCCCAATAGGGGTTGACCACACATTC.